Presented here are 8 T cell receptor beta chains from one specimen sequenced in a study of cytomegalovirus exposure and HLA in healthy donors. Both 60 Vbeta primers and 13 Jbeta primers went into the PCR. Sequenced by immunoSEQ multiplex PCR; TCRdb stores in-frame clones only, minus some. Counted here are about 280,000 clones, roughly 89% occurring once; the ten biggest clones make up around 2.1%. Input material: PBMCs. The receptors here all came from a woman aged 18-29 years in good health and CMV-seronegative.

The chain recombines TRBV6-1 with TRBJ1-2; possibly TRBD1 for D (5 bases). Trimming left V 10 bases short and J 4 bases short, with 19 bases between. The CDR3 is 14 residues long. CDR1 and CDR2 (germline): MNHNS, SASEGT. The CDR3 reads CATHLGRDSYGYTF. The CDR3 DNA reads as TGTGCCACACATCTGGGCAGGGATTCCTATGGCTACACCTTC.

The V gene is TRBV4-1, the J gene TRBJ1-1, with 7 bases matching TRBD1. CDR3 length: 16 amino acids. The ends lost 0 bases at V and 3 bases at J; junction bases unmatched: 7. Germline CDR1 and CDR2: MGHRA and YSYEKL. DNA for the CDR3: TGCGCCAGCAGCCAAGAAAACAGGGGAAGGTACACTGAAGCTTTCTTT. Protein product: CASSQENRGRYTEAFF.

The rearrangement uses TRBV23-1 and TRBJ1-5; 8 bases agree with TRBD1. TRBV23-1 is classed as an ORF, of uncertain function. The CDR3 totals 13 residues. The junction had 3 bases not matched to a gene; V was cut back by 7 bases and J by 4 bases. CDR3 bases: TGCGCCAGCAACAGGGGGAGAAATCAGCCCCAGCATTTT. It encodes CASNRGRNQPQHF.

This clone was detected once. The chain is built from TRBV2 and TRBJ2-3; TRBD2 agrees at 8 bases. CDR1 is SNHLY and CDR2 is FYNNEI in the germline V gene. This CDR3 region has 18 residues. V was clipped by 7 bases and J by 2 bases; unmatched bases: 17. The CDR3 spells CASTPFGGAQEDTDTQYF. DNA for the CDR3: TGTGCCAGCACCCCGTTCGGGGGGGCCCAGGAGGACACAGATACGCAGTATTTT.

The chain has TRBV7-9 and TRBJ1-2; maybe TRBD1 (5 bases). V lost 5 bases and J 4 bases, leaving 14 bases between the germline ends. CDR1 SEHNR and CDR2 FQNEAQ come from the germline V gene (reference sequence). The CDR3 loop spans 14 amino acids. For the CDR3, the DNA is TGTGCCAGCAGCGCCCGGACAAACGGCTATGGCTACACCTTC. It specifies CASSARTNGYGYTF.

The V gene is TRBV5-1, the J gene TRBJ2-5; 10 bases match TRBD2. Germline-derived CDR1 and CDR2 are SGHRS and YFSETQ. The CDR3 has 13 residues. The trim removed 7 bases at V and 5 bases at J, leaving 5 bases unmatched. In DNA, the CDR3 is TGCGCCAGCTATAGCGGGGGGTCGGAGACCCAGTACTTC. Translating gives CASYSGGSETQYF.

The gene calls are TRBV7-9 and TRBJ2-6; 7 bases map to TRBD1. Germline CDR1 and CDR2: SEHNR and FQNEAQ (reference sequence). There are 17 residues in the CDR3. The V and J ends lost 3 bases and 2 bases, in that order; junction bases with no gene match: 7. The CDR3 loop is CASSFGTVGTGANVLTF. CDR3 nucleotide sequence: TGTGCCAGCAGCTTCGGGACAGTAGGGACTGGGGCCAACGTCCTGACTTTC.

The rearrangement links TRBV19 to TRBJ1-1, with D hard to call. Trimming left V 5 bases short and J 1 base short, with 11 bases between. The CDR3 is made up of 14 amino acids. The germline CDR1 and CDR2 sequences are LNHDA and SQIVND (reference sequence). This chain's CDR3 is CASSLLGPNTEAFF. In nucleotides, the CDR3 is TGTGCCAGTAGTCTTCTTGGGCCGAACACTGAAGCTTTCTTT.